Following are 12 T cell receptor beta chains from one sample sequenced in a study of identical twins. TCRdb processed the 5' RACE reads anew with MiXCR; each CDR3 protein has one entry. The sample lists 310,000 or so distinct CDR3 sequences; around 9.7% were seen once. The sample was also reused in another study, on yellow fever vaccine responses in identical twins.

The sample was CD8+ T cells sorted from blood. The receptors shown here come from a woman between 18 and 30 years old in good health.

The chain has TRBV4-3 and TRBJ2-2; unclear D gene. Germline values: CDR1 LGHNA, CDR2 YSLEER. This CDR3 is 17 amino acids long. With 0 bases removed from V and 0 bases from J, the gap between germline ends came to 11 bases. CDR3 loop: CASSQDGFKANTGELFF. The CDR3 nucleotides read TGCGCCAGCAGCCAAGATGGGTTCAAAGCGAACACCGGGGAGCTGTTTTTT.

In its sample, this clonotype was seen many times. The genes are TRBV20-1 and TRBJ2-7; D is ambiguous. The V gene's germline CDR1 is DFQATT and CDR2 SNEGSKA (reference sequence). Between the trimmed V and J ends, which lost 2 bases and 2 bases, there was a span of 13 bases. The CDR3 covers 14 residues. CDR3 coding DNA: TGCAGTGCTAGACCAGAAACAACTGCCTACGAGCAGTACTTC. It encodes CSARPETTAYEQYF.

This clonotype was counted at least ten times. CDR3 loop: CASSYRQGSTGELFF. The CDR3 coding sequence is TGCGCCAGCAGCTATCGACAGGGAAGCACCGGGGAGCTGTTTTTT. The V and J genes are TRBV5-1 and TRBJ2-2, with 7 bases identical to TRBD1. V lost 3 bases, J lost 4 bases, and 6 bases stayed unmatched. CDR1 and CDR2 (germline): SGHRS, YFSETQ. The CDR3 is 15 amino acids.

Only a few counts were recorded for this clonotype. The chain couples TRBV4-3 to TRBJ2-7; 7 bases fit TRBD1. V was clipped by 5 bases and J by 1 base; unmatched bases: 5. CDR3 size: 14 residues. The germline V gene encodes CDR1 LGHNA and CDR2 YSLEER. Here the CDR3 DNA reads TGCGCCAGCAGCAGGGGGACAGTGTCCTACGAGCAGTACTTC. Translating it yields CASSRGTVSYEQYF.

This chain links TRBV4-3 with TRBJ2-3; D gene uncertain. V lost 4 bases, J lost 1 base, and 15 bases lay in between. The CDR3 contains 16 residues. Germline CDR1 reads LGHNA; CDR2 reads YSLEER. CDR3 nucleotide sequence: TGCGCCAGCAGCCCGCGATCGACTCTGCGCACAGATACGCAGTATTTT. It encodes CASSPRSTLRTDTQYF.

This clonotype was observed many times. The chain carries TRBV7-2 and TRBJ2-1; no clear D gene. The CDR3 extends over 15 amino acids. V lost 2 bases and J 3 bases, leaving 11 bases between the germline ends. Looked up from germline, CDR1 is SGHTA and CDR2 is FQGNSA. The CDR3 is CASSLISSSYNEQFF. CDR3 DNA: TGTGCCAGCAGCTTAATCTCGAGTAGCTACAATGAGCAGTTCTTC.

This clonotype was seen more than once but under ten times. V and J are TRBV4-2 and TRBJ2-7; D is possibly TRBD2 (6 bases). Germline CDR1 is LGHNA and CDR2 is YNFKEQ. The CDR3 runs to 16 residues. Deletions cut 0 bases from V and 5 bases from J, with 17 bases between. The CDR3 bases are TGTGCCAGCAGCCAAGAGTGGGGACTTGCTCGCCACGAGCAGTACTTC. It yields the protein CASSQEWGLARHEQYF.

This chain joins TRBV11-3 and TRBJ2-7; D not certain. V lost 2 bases and J lost 6, with 20 bases in between. Germline-derived CDR1 and CDR2 are SGHNT and YENEEA. This CDR3 is 16 amino acids long. CDR3 sequence (DNA): TGTGCCAGCAGCTTAAATGTCGGGTTGCAGATTGGCGAGCAGTACTTC. Translation gives CASSLNVGLQIGEQYF.

This clonotype was counted many times. The V call is TRBV28, the J call TRBJ2-3, with D possibly TRBD2 on 5 matching bases. Germline-derived CDR1 and CDR2 are MDHEN and SYDVKM. Trimming left V 3 bases short and J 2 bases short, with 9 bases between. The CDR3 sequence is 14 residues long. CDR3 region: CASSFGEITDTQYF. The CDR3 DNA is TGTGCCAGCAGTTTCGGGGAGATCACAGATACGCAGTATTTT.

This chain connects TRBV6-2 or TRBV6-3 to TRBJ2-2; 10 positions agree with TRBD1. V lost 4 bases, J lost 5 bases, and 7 bases stayed unmatched. CDR1 and CDR2 (germline): MNHEY, SVGEGT. This CDR3 spans 16 amino acids. CDR3 in DNA: TGTGCCAGCAGTTTCAGGACAGGGGGTTTGACCGGGGAGCTGTTTTTT. Encoded protein: CASSFRTGGLTGELFF.

This clonotype was detected a few times. The J gene is TRBJ2-7, the V gene TRBV27; 7 nucleotides match TRBD1. Losses at the gene ends were 10 bases for V and 0 bases for J; bases not matched to a gene: 6. Per germline, CDR1 MNHEY and CDR2 SMNVEV (reference sequence). The CDR3 has 13 residues. CDR3 protein: CATTGQDSYEQYF. The CDR3, as DNA: TGTGCCACCACTGGACAGGACTCCTACGAGCAGTACTTC.

This clonotype came up many times. This chain links TRBV6-2 or TRBV6-3 with TRBJ2-7; D is perhaps TRBD2 (6 bases). Trimming removed 6 bases at V and 6 bases at J, with 21 bases between. This CDR3 comprises 15 residues. Looked up from germline, CDR1 is MNHEY and CDR2 is SVGEGT. The CDR3 reads CASSPGVAAPREQYF. The CDR3 DNA follows: TGTGCCAGCAGCCCCGGGGTAGCGGCCCCTCGCGAGCAGTACTTC.